A single sample gave rise to the 19 T cell receptor beta chains below, sequenced in a study of cytomegalovirus exposure and HLA in healthy donors (TCRdb year 2017). The protocol used for the library was the immunoSEQ multiplex PCR assay. The multiplex PCR relied on a mix of 60 forward primers for TCR Vbeta segments and 13 reverse primers for TCR Jbeta segments. The immuneACCESS repertoire file appears here via TCRdb, limited to in-frame rearrangements. These files lack a portion of the clones; in checked studies, under half of the deficit traces to unresolved V genes, and the cause of the others is not known. The sample contains about 170,000 clones, about 85% of them found a single time. 1% of the sample goes to the ten largest clones. Sequenced sample: PBMCs. Source of these receptors: a boy aged 2-15 years in good health and CMV-seronegative.

The V gene is TRBV10-3, the J gene TRBJ2-5; TRBD1 matches 7 bases. The DNA end is a closer match to TRBJ2-7, so the J assignment may be wrong. Germline values: CDR1 ENHRY, CDR2 SYGVKD. This CDR3 comprises 16 residues. The CDR3 DNA is TGTGCCATCAGTGAGATTAGGGGGCCTTACTCCTACGAGCAGTACTTC. Translating it yields CAISEIRGPYSYEQYF.

V usage is TRBV5-1 and J usage is TRBJ2-3; a weak D match, TRBD1 (6 bases). This CDR3 is 14 amino acids long. Trimming shortened V by 2 bases and J by 2 bases, and 9 bases separated the two germline ends. Per the germline V gene, CDR1 is SGHRS and CDR2 is YFSETQ. DNA of the CDR3: TGCGCCAGCAGCTTAGGGGGAGCCACAGATACGCAGTATTTT. Translation: CASSLGGATDTQYF.

The chain joins TRBV5-4 to TRBJ1-2; TRBD1 agrees at 11 bases. This CDR3 is built from 15 residues. Germline CDR1 and CDR2: SGHNT and YYREEE (reference sequence). Losses at the gene ends were 5 bases for V and 6 bases for J; bases not matched to a gene: 9. Here the CDR3 DNA reads TGTGCCAGCAGGACGAGGACAGGGGGCGCCCATGGCTACACCTTC. This sequence encodes CASRTRTGGAHGYTF.

The chain recombines TRBV15 with TRBJ1-2; a weak D match, TRBD1 (6 bases). CDR1 and CDR2 (germline): LNHNV, YYDKDF (reference sequence). There are 17 residues in the CDR3. Trimming took 7 bases from V and 7 from J, leaving 28 bases between them. The CDR3 loop reads CATMARGAVGDAVGYTF. CDR3 sequence (DNA): TGTGCCACCATGGCCCGGGGGGCCGTTGGGGACGCCGTTGGCTACACCTTC.

This rearrangement joins TRBV7-9 to TRBJ2-7; 7 nucleotides agree with TRBD1. CDR1 is SEHNR and CDR2 is FQNEAQ in the germline V gene (reference sequence). Trimming removed 5 bases from V and 8 bases from J; junction bases left unmatched: 15. The CDR3 spans 15 residues. The CDR3 region has the DNA TGTGCCAGCAGCCGTACCGGGACAGAGGAGGTGAAGCAGTACGTC. It translates to CASSRTGTEEVKQYV.

The rearrangement joins TRBV29-1 to TRBJ2-1, with D maybe TRBD2 (6 bases). Germline assignment: CDR1 SQVTM and CDR2 ANQGSEA. There are 14 residues in the CDR3. Trimming removed 4 bases at V and 5 bases at J, with 15 bases between. This CDR3 reads CSVVVGGKNNEQFF. The CDR3 DNA is TGCAGCGTTGTAGTAGGCGGGAAGAACAATGAGCAGTTCTTC.

This clone was seen once. The chain combines TRBV19 with TRBJ1-4, with TRBD1 identical over 7 bases. The J segment lost 4 bases and the V segment lost 1 base, leaving 6 bases of the junction unmatched. Germline CDR1 and CDR2: LNHDA and SQIVND (reference sequence). This CDR3 comprises 16 residues. DNA for the CDR3: TGTGCCAGTAGTATAGCTCCGGGACAGCTTAATGAAAAACTGTTTTTT. It is translated as CASSIAPGQLNEKLFF.

This rearrangement joins TRBV19 to TRBJ1-4; 8 bases are a match to TRBD1. The germline gives CDR1 LNHDA, CDR2 SQIVND (reference sequence). CDR3 length: 15 residues. V was clipped by 3 bases and J by 5 bases; unmatched bases: 5. As DNA, the CDR3 is TGTGCCAGTAGTATGAAAAACAGGGGGAATGAAAAACTGTTTTTT. This translates into CASSMKNRGNEKLFF.

The chain couples TRBV12-1 to TRBJ1-1; the D segment call TRBD1 is taken from the table without a DNA check. TRBV12-1 is reported as a pseudogene. The CDR3 covers 19 residues. Written as DNA, the CDR3 is TGTGCCAGCAGCTTCCACCCGGCACGGACAGGGGCTGTAGATACTGAAGCTTTCTTT. Translation: CASSFHPARTGAVDTEAFF.

This chain joins TRBV5-1 and TRBJ2-1; 9 bases are shared with TRBD2. CDR1 is SGHRS, CDR2 YFSETQ, per germline. The length of the CDR3 is 16 residues. V was clipped by 3 bases and J by 7 bases; unmatched bases: 11. CDR3 DNA: TGCGCCAGCAGCTCCTCGCTAGCGGGGAGAAGGAATGAGCAGTTCTTC. Protein sequence: CASSSSLAGRRNEQFF. The complete variable domain, with remaining parts taken from reference TRBV5-1 and TRBJ2-1, reads KAGVTQTPRYLIKTRGQQVTLSCSPISGHRSVSWYQQTPGQGLQFLFEYFSETQRNKGNFPGRFSGRQFSNSRSEMNVSTLELGDSALYLCASSSSLAGRRNEQFFGPGTRLTVL.

V is TRBV6-5 and J is TRBJ1-1; D uncertain. Trimming left V 6 bases short and J 8 bases short, with 10 bases between. The CDR3 runs 11 residues. The germline gives CDR1 MNHEY, CDR2 SVGAGI. The CDR3, as DNA: TGTGCCAGCAGCCTACGGGGAGAAGCTTTCTTT. As protein: CASSLRGEAFF.

This clone was detected a few times. This sequence joins TRBV4-1 and TRBJ1-4; D might be TRBD1 (5 bases). Between the trimmed V and J ends, which lost 5 bases and 4 bases, there was a span of 11 bases. The CDR3 length is 14 residues. In germline, CDR1 is MGHRA, CDR2 YSYEKL. Here the CDR3 DNA reads TGCGCCAGCAGCAGCAGGGCGGATAATGAAAAACTGTTTTTT. It specifies CASSSRADNEKLFF.

The count of this clone is one. The genes are TRBV4-1 and TRBJ2-1; D might be TRBD2 (7 bases). Germline V gene data show CDR1 as MGHRA and CDR2 as YSYEKL. V was cut by 0 bases and J by 6 bases, with 18 bases left in between. CDR3 length equals 17 residues. CDR3 coding DNA: TGCGCCAGCAGCCAAGAAAGGGAGCGGGGCAGGGGCAATGAGCAGTTCTTC. This codes for CASSQERERGRGNEQFF.

This sequence joins TRBV2 and TRBJ1-2, with a weak D call TRBD1 (5 bases). The germline gives CDR1 SNHLY, CDR2 FYNNEI. The CDR3 runs 12 residues. V was clipped by 5 bases and J by 6 bases, with 10 bases between them. The CDR3: CASSPKTDGYTF. CDR3 nucleotides: TGTGCCAGCAGTCCAAAGACAGATGGCTACACCTTC.

This clone has a single count. The gene calls are TRBV18 and TRBJ2-7; tentative D call: TRBD1 (5 bases). The CDR3 contains 16 residues. V dropped 4 bases and J dropped 0 bases, with 16 bases sitting between them. The germline V gene has CDR1 KGHSH and CDR2 LQKENI. The CDR3 reads CASSHPATASSYEQYF. In DNA form, the CDR3 reads TGTGCCAGCTCACATCCCGCGACAGCTAGCTCCTACGAGCAGTACTTC.

The rearrangement uses TRBV2 and TRBJ2-7, with 8 bases lining up with TRBD1. J gave up 7 bases and V 4 bases, and 3 bases lay outside the gene matches. Per germline, CDR1 SNHLY and CDR2 FYNNEI. The CDR3 is 12 amino acids. CDR3 bases: TGTGCCAGCAGTGGGACAGGGTGGGAGCAGTACGTC. It translates to CASSGTGWEQYV.

This clone turned up a few times. The V and J genes are TRBV4-1 and TRBJ2-3, with 11 bases fitting TRBD2. Germline V gene data show CDR1 as MGHRA and CDR2 as YSYEKL. Germline trimming cut 1 base from V and 3 bases from J; bases unmatched to any gene: 3. This CDR3 comprises 16 residues. The CDR3 here is CASSQALAGGTDTQYF. The CDR3 DNA follows: TGCGCCAGCAGCCAAGCGCTAGCGGGAGGAACAGATACGCAGTATTTT.

V and J are TRBV6-5 and TRBJ1-2, with 7 bases that match TRBD1. The junction had 5 bases not matched to a gene; V was cut back by 6 bases and J by 4 bases. There are 13 residues in the CDR3. CDR1 is MNHEY, CDR2 SVGAGI, per germline. The CDR3: CASREQGLYGYTF. The CDR3 DNA is TGTGCCAGCAGAGAACAGGGGCTCTATGGCTACACCTTC.

The CDR3 spells CATSGLQHTEAFF. The CDR3 DNA is TGTGCCACCAGCGGACTACAACACACTGAAGCTTTCTTT. The chain combines TRBV15 with TRBJ1-1; D is ambiguous. The germline V gene encodes CDR1 LNHNV and CDR2 YYDKDF (reference sequence). CDR3 length: 13 amino acids. V was shortened by 5 bases and J by 3 bases, with 10 bases between the two germline ends.